This is a list of T cell receptor beta chains from one sample in a study of identical twins. MiXCR, run by TCRdb on the 5' RACE reads, gives a single entry per CDR3 protein. The sample includes roughly 690,000 distinct CDR3 sequences, about 20% of them seen just once. A further study also used this sample, focusing on T cells expressing NK-cell markers.

The specimen sequenced was PBMCs. The receptors originated from a woman under 30 in good health. Each CDR3 is given with its conserved first and last residue.

>TRBV10-1|TRBJ2-7
CASSESRTKVGEQYF
>TRBV20-1|TRBJ2-2
CSAGAATYTGELFF
>TRBV7-2|TRBJ1-2
CASSLASQGRGGYTF
>TRBV10-3|TRBJ2-7
CAISGGQGFYEQYF
>TRBV27|TRBJ2-5
CASSSYREETQYF
>TRBV20-1|TRBJ1-5
CSEGLSWNQPQHF
>TRBV18|TRBJ2-1
CASSPVRGLPNNEQFF
>TRBV6-5|TRBJ1-2
CASRYFYGYTF
>TRBV4-2|TRBJ2-1
CASSQALAGAYNEQFF
>TRBV16|TRBJ2-5
CASSQSNRDVETQYF
>TRBV6-5|TRBJ1-5
CASSYSALLNQPQHF
>TRBV9|TRBJ2-2
CASSVPGGSGELFF
>TRBV6-5|TRBJ2-3
CASSYSGEADTQYF
>TRBV29-1|TRBJ2-1
CSVERGQRSTTFVDEQFF
>TRBV5-1|TRBJ2-1
CASSLGGAGQFF
>TRBV7-6|TRBJ1-1
CASSRSGGRGGRSEAFF
>TRBV6-2/TRBV6-3|TRBJ2-1
CASRTRAVPWGEQFF
>TRBV20-1|TRBJ2-6
CSARGSGANVLTF
>TRBV9|TRBJ2-1
CASSEQGAGNEQFF
>TRBV20-1|TRBJ2-7
CSALFRASGSYEQYF
>TRBV15|TRBJ2-2
CATSLDRYTGELFF
>TRBV12-3/TRBV12-4|TRBJ1-4
CASSRNEKLFF
>TRBV7-9|TRBJ2-7
CASGRGVEYEQYF
>TRBV7-2|TRBJ2-1
CASSPRPYNEQFF
>TRBV7-2|TRBJ2-7
CASRGTLAGVEQYF
>TRBV7-6|TRBJ1-2
CASSLFGRSEGVGYTF
>TRBV20-1|TRBJ2-1
CSALDLAGGGYNEQFF
>TRBV6-5|TRBJ2-7
CASSYIGIDYEQYF
>TRBV10-2|TRBJ2-7
CASIGRFYEQYF
>TRBV5-1|TRBJ1-2
CASSPGLENYGYTF
>TRBV6-5|TRBJ2-1
CASSYSSPDEQFF
>TRBV25-1|TRBJ1-1
CASSEFAKVGAFF
>TRBV20-1|TRBJ2-1
CCARSHQVVSSYNEQFF
>TRBV20-1|TRBJ2-1
CSARASGGWNEQFF
>TRBV4-2|TRBJ2-1
CASSQEGEVGLAGVDEQFF
>TRBV15|TRBJ2-3
CATPGRDTDTQYF
>TRBV6-2/TRBV6-3|TRBJ1-5
CASSRGQYSNQPQHF
>TRBV29-1|TRBJ2-3
CSVEPRTDTQYF
>TRBV5-1|TRBJ1-6
CASRTDDSYNSPLHF
>TRBV27|TRBJ2-1
CASSLGAGANEQFF
>TRBV6-1|TRBJ1-5
CASSVVLSNQPQHF
>TRBV20-1|TRBJ1-6
CSAGPPWWNSPLHF
>TRBV2|TRBJ2-1
CATRGKRIFYNEQFF
>TRBV20-1|TRBJ2-1
CSATAGGLGNEQFF
>TRBV11-2|TRBJ2-6
CASSLQIGPASSGANVLTF
>TRBV30|TRBJ2-1
CAWSPGLAGGNEQFF
>TRBV6-2/TRBV6-3|TRBJ2-2
CASRSIAGGPGFTGELFF
>TRBV20-1|TRBJ2-7
CSARQSTYEQYF
>TRBV3-1|TRBJ2-5
CASSQTQTQYF
>TRBV12-3/TRBV12-4|TRBJ1-5
CASSLWPGASNQPQHF
>TRBV29-1|TRBJ2-3
CSVVGQGSTDTQYF
>TRBV7-8|TRBJ2-1
CASSWDKRNEQFF
>TRBV20-1|TRBJ2-1
CSAQRGRNEQFF
>TRBV29-1|TRBJ2-4
CSVEWARNIQYF
>TRBV12-3/TRBV12-4|TRBJ2-5
CASGYREETQYF
>TRBV10-3|TRBJ1-2
CAISDQPGVSYGYTF
>TRBV12-3/TRBV12-4|TRBJ2-3
CASSDHSRDTQYF
>TRBV5-5|TRBJ1-1
CASSRILAQNTEAFF
>TRBV7-2|TRBJ2-7
CASSTRLGLQYF
>TRBV4-2|TRBJ2-3
CASSPGGRRGASTDTQYF